Following are 16 T cell receptor beta chains from one sample sequenced in a study of blood T cells in healthy people across ages. The authors ran a second PCR of 7 to 11 cycles using a sample-barcoded 5' primer and a J-beta primer mix. Using its own MiXCR run on the 5' RACE reads, TCRdb lists one record per CDR3 protein. The table has roughly 700,000 distinct CDR3 sequences, 32% seen once. Sequencing was carried out using blood. The origin of the receptors is a woman over 75 in good health.

There are many counts of this clonotype. The chain joins TRBV7-2 to TRBJ1-4; 7 positions match TRBD1. CDR1 is SGHTA and CDR2 is FQGNSA in the germline V gene. This CDR3 is built from 15 residues. With 4 bases clipped from V and 3 bases from J, the junction kept 5 bases outside the gene matches. The CDR3 DNA reads as TGTGCCAGCAGCTCGACAGGGCGGTCTAATGAAAAACTGTTTTTT. It yields the protein CASSSTGRSNEKLFF. The whole variable domain, filled in from reference TRBV7-2 and TRBJ1-4, reads GAGVSQSPSNKVTEKGKDVELRCDPISGHTALYWYRQSLGQGLEFLIYFQGNSAPDKSGLPSDRFSAERTGGSVSTLTIQRTQQEDSAVYLCASSSTGRSNEKLFFGSGTQLSVL.

This clonotype occurred many times. V is TRBV7-2 and J is TRBJ2-5; 11 bases align to TRBD1. Trimming removed 5 bases from V and 4 bases from J; junction bases left unmatched: 3. Germline V gene lookup returns CDR1 SGHTA and CDR2 FQGNSA. This CDR3 contains 14 residues. CDR3 DNA: TGTGCCAGCAGCGCCGGGACAGGGGGAGAGACCCAGTACTTC. Translated: CASSAGTGGETQYF.

This clonotype was picked up many times. The gene calls are TRBV20-1 and TRBJ2-1, with D unclear. This CDR3 is built from 15 residues. V gave up 0 bases and J gave up 6 bases, with 15 bases separating them. CDR1 is DFQATT and CDR2 is SNEGSKA in the germline V gene (reference sequence). The CDR3 here is CSARDTAASINEQFF. CDR3 nucleotide sequence: TGCAGTGCTAGAGATACGGCCGCTTCTATCAATGAGCAGTTCTTC.

Worth noting for this clonotype: A single base separates this from a much larger clone, so it may be a read error. The chain joins TRBV10-3 to TRBJ1-2; TRBD1 might be the D (6 bases). CDR3 size: 13 residues. Between the trimmed V and J ends, which lost 6 bases and 8 bases, there was a span of 16 bases. Germline V lookup: CDR1 ENHRY, CDR2 SYGVKD. The chain's CDR3 is CAIRGTGASGYTF. The CDR3 nucleotides read TGTGCCATCAGGGGGACGGGGGCGTCGGGCTACACCTTC.

The J gene is TRBJ2-5, the V gene TRBV24-1; possibly TRBD1 for D (6 bases). The CDR3 extends over 14 amino acids. The germline V gene has CDR1 KGHDR and CDR2 SFDVKD. With 3 bases removed from V and 2 bases from J, the gap between germline ends came to 9 bases. The CDR3: CATSDGDIQETQYF. The DNA of the CDR3 is TGTGCCACCAGTGATGGGGACATACAAGAGACCCAGTACTTC.

This clonotype appeared once. A read error is possible here, since a much larger clone lies one base away. The chain has TRBV9 and TRBJ2-2; TRBD2 matches 9 bases. The CDR3 loop spans 16 amino acids. The germline gives CDR1 SGDLS, CDR2 YYNGEE. This CDR3 reads CPSSVRTSAADGELFF. The CDR3, as DNA: TGTCCCAGCAGCGTAAGGACTAGCGCTGCGGACGGGGAGCTGTTTTTT.

Many counts were recorded for this clonotype. The V call is TRBV4-1, the J call TRBJ2-5, with D tentatively TRBD1 or TRBD2 (6 bases each). CDR3 size: 15 residues. CDR1 MGHRA and CDR2 YSYEKL come from the germline V gene. Trimming took off 7 bases at V and 9 bases at J, with 24 bases between the two ends. DNA for the CDR3: TGCGCCAGCACTCTCGGGGGCCAGTCCTCCGGGGCCCAGTACTTC. Its protein is CASTLGGQSSGAQYF.

This clonotype was observed a handful of times. This may be a read error, as it is one base from a much larger clone. This chain connects TRBV11-2 to TRBJ2-4; possibly TRBD1 or TRBD2 for D (6 bases each). The DNA end favors TRBJ2-5, so the J call may be wrong. The CDR3 covers 19 residues. The germline V gene encodes CDR1 SGHAT and CDR2 FQNNGV. The CDR3 sequence: CASSLAHQAGTRLQETQYF. The CDR3 DNA reads TGTGCCAGCAGCTTAGCCCACCAGGCGGGGACACGACTCCAAGAGACCCAGTACTTC.

Regarding this clonotype: A much bigger clone sits one base away, suggesting this may be a read error. In DNA form, the CDR3 reads TGTACCAGCAGTCCCCGGACTAGCGTTCCTAACGAGCAGTACTTC. Translating gives CTSSPRTSVPNEQYF. The rearrangement joins TRBV27 to TRBJ2-7; 9 bases map to TRBD2. Per germline, CDR1 MNHEY and CDR2 SMNVEV (reference sequence). The CDR3 sequence is 15 residues long.

V and J are TRBV7-2 and TRBJ2-5; either TRBD1 or TRBD2 may fit D (5 bases each). Germline V gives CDR1 SGHTA, CDR2 FQGNSA. The V and J ends lost 3 bases and 6 bases respectively, with 20 bases between them. The length of the CDR3 is 16 residues. The CDR3 coding sequence is TGTGCCAGCAGCTTCCCCCAGGGTGGGAGTAGTCAGACCCAGTACTTC. Protein sequence: CASSFPQGGSSQTQYF.

This clonotype was counted many times. The chain employs TRBV12-3 or TRBV12-4 and TRBJ2-3, with TRBD2 matching 9 bases. This CDR3 is built from 16 residues. The J segment lost 2 bases and the V segment lost 3 bases, leaving 6 bases of the junction unmatched. CDR3 sequence (DNA): TGTGCCAGCAGTTTCAGCGCGGGGGGGGTCACAGATACGCAGTATTTT. Translated, it gives CASSFSAGGVTDTQYF.

The gene calls are TRBV20-1 and TRBJ2-5, with a tentative D call TRBD2 (6 bases). The V end was cut by 0 bases, the J end by 5 bases, with 19 bases between. This CDR3 contains 16 residues. Germline values: CDR1 DFQATT, CDR2 SNEGSKA (reference sequence). CDR3 region: CSARDLREALGETQYF. The DNA of the CDR3 is TGCAGTGCTAGAGATCTAAGGGAGGCGTTAGGGGAGACCCAGTACTTC.

At least ten counts were recorded for this clonotype. The chain combines TRBV3-1 with TRBJ2-1; 8 bases match TRBD2. Germline values: CDR1 LGHDT, CDR2 YNNKEL (reference sequence). The ends lost 4 bases at V and 6 bases at J; junction bases unmatched: 8. This CDR3 is 15 amino acids long. This chain's CDR3 is CASSRSGGMGNEQFF. Written as DNA, the CDR3 is TGTGCCAGCAGCCGATCGGGAGGGATGGGCAATGAGCAGTTCTTC.

The rearrangement uses TRBV12-3 or TRBV12-4 and TRBJ2-1, with 11 bases lining up with TRBD2. This CDR3 spans 14 amino acids. Trimming took 7 bases from V and 6 from J; bases not matched to a gene: 5. The CDR3 DNA follows: TGTGCCAGCAAGGGGACTAGCGGTAGCAATGAGCAGTTCTTC. Its translation is CASKGTSGSNEQFF.

Concerning this clonotype itself: A much larger clone differs by one base, so this may be a read error. This sequence joins TRBV6-6 and TRBJ1-6; 7 bases align to TRBD1. This CDR3 has 15 residues. In germline, CDR1 is MNHNY, CDR2 SVGAGI (reference sequence). CDR3 bases: TGTGTCAGCAGTTACTCTTCGGCAGGGGGTTCACCCCTCCACTTT. Encoded protein: CVSSYSSAGGSPLHF.

This clonotype has a single count. A read error is possible here, since a much larger clone lies one base away. This rearrangement joins TRBV6-1 to TRBJ2-1, with 11 bases lining up with TRBD1. The CDR3 has 16 residues. Germline-derived CDR1 and CDR2 are MNHNS and SASEGT. CDR3 in DNA: TGTGCCAGCAGGGGGACAGGGGGGACTTTCTACGATGAGCAGTTCTTC. Translated, it gives CASRGTGGTFYDEQFF.